This T cell receptor beta chain was obtained from a study of molecular identifiers for immune sequencing clone quantification. TCRdb processed the PCR reads anew with MiXCR; each CDR3 protein has one entry. Altogether a few hundred thousand distinct CDR3 sequences are present, about a fifth being singletons, with the ten largest covering more than 0.8%. As to this clonotype: What it binds is not known.

Trimming cost V 0 bases and J 0 bases, with 6 bases left between them. CDR3 length: 14 amino acids. Looked up from germline, CDR1 is GTSNPN and CDR2 is SVGIG (reference sequence). Study findings and constraints: More than 97% of effector molecules, versus under 1% of naive-cell molecules, belonged to clones above 20 RNA copies. The study reportedly detected spiked Jurkat TCR RNA from one cell among some 940,000 naive cells.

The TCR sequence derives from a human donor in good health. Some libraries in this study had Jurkat cell RNA spiked in. The sample was naive CD8+ T cells from blood, with Jurkat cell RNA spiked in. Subset of the sample: FACS-sorted CD8+CD4-CCR7+CD45RA+ naive T cells. V is TRBV30 and J is TRBJ2-1; D is undetermined. For the CDR3, the DNA is TGTGCCTGGAGTGTACTCAGCTCCTACAATGAGCAGTTCTTC. This gives the protein CAWSVLSSYNEQFF.